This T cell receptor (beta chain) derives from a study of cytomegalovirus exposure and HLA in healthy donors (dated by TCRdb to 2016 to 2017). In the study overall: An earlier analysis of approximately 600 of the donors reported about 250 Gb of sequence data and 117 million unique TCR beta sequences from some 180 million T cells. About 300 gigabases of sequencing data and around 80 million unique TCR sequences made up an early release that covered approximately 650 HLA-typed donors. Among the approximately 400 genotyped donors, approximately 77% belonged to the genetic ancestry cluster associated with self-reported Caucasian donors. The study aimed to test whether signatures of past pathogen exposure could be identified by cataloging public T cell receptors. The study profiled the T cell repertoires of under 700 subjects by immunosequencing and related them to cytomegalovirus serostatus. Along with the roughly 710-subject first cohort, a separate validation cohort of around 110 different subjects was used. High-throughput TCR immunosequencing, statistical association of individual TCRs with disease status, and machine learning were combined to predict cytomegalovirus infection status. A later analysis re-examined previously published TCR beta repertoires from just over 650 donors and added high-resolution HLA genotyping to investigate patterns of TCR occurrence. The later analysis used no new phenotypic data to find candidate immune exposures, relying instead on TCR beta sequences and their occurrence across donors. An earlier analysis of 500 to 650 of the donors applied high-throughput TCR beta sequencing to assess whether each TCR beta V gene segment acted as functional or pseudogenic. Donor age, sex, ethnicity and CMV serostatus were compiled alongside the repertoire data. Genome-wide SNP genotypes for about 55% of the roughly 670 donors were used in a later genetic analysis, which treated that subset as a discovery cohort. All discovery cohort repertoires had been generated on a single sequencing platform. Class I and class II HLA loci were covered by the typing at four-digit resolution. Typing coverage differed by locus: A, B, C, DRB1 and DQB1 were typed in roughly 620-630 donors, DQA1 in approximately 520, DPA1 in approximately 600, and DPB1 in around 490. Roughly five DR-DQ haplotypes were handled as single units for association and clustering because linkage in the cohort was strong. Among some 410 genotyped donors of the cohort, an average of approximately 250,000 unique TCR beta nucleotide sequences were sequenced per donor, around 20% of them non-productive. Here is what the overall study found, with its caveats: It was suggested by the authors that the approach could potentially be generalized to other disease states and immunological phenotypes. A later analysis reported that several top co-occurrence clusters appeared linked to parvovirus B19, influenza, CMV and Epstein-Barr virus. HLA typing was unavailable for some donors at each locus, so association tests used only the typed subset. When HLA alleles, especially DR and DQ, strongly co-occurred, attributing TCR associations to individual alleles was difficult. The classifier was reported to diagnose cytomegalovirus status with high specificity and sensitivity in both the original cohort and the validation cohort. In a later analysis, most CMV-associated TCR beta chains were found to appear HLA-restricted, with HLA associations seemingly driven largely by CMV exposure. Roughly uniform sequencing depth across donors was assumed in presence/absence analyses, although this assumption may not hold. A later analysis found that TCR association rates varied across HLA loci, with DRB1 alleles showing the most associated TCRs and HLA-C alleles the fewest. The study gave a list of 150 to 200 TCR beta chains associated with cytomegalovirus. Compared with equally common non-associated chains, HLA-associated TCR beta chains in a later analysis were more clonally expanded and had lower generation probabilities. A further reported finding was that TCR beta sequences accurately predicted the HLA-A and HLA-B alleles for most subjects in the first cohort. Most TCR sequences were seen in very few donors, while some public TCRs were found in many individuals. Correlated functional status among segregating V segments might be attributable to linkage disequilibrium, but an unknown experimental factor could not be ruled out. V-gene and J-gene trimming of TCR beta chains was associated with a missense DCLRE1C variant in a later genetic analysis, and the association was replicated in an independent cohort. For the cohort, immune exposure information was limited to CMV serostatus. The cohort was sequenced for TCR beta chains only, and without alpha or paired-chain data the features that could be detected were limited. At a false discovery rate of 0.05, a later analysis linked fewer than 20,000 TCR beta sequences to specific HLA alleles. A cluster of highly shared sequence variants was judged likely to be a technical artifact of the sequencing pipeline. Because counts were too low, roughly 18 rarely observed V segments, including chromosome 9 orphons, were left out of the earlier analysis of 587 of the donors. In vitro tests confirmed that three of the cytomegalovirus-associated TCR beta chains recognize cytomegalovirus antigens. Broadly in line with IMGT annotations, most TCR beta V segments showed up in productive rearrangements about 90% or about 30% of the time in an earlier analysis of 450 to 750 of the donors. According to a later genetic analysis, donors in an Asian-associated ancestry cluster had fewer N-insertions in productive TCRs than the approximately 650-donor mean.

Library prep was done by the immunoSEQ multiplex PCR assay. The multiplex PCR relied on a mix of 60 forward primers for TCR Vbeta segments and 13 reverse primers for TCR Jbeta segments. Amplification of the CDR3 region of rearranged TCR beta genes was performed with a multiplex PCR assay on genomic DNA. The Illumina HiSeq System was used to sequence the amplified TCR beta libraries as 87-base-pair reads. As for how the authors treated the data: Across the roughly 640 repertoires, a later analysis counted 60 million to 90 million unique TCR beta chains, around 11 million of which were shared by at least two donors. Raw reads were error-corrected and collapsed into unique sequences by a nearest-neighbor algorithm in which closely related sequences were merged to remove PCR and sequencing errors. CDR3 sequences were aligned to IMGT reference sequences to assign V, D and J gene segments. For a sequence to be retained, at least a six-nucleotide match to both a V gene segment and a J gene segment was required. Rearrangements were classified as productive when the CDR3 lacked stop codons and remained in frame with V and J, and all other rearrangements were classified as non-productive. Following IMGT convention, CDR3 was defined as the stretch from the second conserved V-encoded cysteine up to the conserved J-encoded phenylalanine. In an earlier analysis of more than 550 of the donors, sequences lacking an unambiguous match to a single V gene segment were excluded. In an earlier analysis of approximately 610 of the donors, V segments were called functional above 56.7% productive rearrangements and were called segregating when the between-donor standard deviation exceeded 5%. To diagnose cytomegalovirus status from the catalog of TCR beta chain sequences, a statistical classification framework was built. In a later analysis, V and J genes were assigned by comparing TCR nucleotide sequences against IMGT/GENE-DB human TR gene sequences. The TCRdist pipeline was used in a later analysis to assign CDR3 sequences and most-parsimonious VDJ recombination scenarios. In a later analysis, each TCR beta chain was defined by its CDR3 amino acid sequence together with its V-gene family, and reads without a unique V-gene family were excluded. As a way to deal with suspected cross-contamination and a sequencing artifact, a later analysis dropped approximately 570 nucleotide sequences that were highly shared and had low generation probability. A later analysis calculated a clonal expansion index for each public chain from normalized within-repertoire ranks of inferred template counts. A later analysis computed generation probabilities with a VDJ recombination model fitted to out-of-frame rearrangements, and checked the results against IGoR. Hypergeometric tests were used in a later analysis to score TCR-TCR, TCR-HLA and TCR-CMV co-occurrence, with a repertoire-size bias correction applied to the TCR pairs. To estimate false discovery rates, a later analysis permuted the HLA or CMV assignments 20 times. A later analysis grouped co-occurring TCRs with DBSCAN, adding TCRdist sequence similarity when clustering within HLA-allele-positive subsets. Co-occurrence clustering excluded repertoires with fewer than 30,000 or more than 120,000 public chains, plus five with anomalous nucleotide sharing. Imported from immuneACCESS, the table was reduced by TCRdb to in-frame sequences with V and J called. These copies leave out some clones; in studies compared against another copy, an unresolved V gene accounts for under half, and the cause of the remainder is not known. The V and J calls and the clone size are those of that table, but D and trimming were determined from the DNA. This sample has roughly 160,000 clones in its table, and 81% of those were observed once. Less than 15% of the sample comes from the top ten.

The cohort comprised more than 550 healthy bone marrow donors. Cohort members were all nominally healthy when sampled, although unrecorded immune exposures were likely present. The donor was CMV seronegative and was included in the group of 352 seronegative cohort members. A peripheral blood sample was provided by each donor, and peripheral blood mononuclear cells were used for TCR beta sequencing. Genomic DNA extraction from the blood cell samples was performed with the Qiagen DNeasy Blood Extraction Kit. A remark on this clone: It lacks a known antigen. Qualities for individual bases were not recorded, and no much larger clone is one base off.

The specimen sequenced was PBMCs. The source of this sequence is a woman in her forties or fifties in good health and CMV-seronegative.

DNA sequence: TGTGCCAGCAGTTTAACAGGGACGAACTACGAGCAGTACTTC. This translates into CASSLTGTNYEQYF. The chain was built from TRBV27 and TRBJ2-7; a weak D assignment points to TRBD1 (6 bases agree). The germline ends are 11 bases apart after V is trimmed by 2 bases and J by 3 bases. The CDR3 has 14 amino acids, counting the end cysteine and phenylalanine. Only CDR3 DNA remains: 42 bases, in frame from the first base. CDR1 MNHEY and CDR2 SMNVEV were looked up in the germline V gene (reference sequence).